The 25 T cell receptor beta chains reported below all come from one sample, sequenced in a study of T cell responses to AZD1222 COVID-19 vaccine. Some clones are missing from TCRdb's copy, which holds only in-frame ones; the method was immunoSEQ multiplex PCR. The table has about 120,000 clones, 80% to 90% seen once. Sequencing used peripheral blood, obtained on day 0 of MenACWY control vaccination. The receptors here all came from an adult in good health.

The chain employs TRBV4-2 and TRBJ1-2; no reliable D call. Per germline, CDR1 LGHNA and CDR2 YNFKEQ. The CDR3 sequence is 16 residues long. V was shortened by 7 bases and J by 7 bases, with 25 bases between the two germline ends. The CDR3 region has the DNA TGTGCCAGCACCCTAACGCGGCCCCCGGCGGGTGGTGGCTACACCTTC. Its translation is CASTLTRPPAGGGYTF.

This chain uses TRBV6-5 with TRBJ2-7, with 8 bases aligning to TRBD1. From germline, CDR1 is MNHEY and CDR2 SVGAGI. V gave up 11 bases and J gave up 2 bases; unmatched junction bases: 14. The CDR3 runs to 15 residues. Here the CDR3 reads CAVAGTGAPTYEQYF. CDR3 DNA: TGTGCCGTCGCCGGGACAGGTGCCCCGACCTACGAGCAGTACTTC.

The V and J genes are TRBV28 and TRBJ1-5; D gene ambiguous. The CDR3 totals 13 residues. Germline V gene sequence: CDR1 MDHEN, CDR2 SYDVKM. V was clipped by 6 bases and J by 9 bases, with 15 bases between them. CDR3 amino acids: CASSFTRARPQHF. The DNA of the CDR3 is TGTGCCAGCAGCTTCACACGCGCGCGGCCCCAGCATTTT.

The genes are TRBV5-5 and TRBJ1-1, with TRBD1 as a possible D gene (5 bases). V was trimmed by 1 base and J by 4 bases, leaving 11 bases between them. CDR1 is SGHKS and CDR2 is YYEKEE in the germline V gene (reference sequence). This CDR3 is 14 amino acids long. In DNA, the CDR3 is TGTGCCAGCAGCTTGTTTTGGGGGACCACTGAAGCTTTCTTT. Amino acid sequence: CASSLFWGTTEAFF.

The V gene is TRBV4-3, the J gene TRBJ1-3; D is undetermined. This CDR3 spans 14 amino acids. CDR1 LGHNA and CDR2 YSLEER come from the germline V gene. V was pared by 0 bases and J by 3 bases, with 6 bases between. For the CDR3, the DNA is TGCGCCAGCAGCCAAGACCCTTTTGGAAACACCATATATTTT. Protein product: CASSQDPFGNTIYF.

This clone has just one count. V usage is TRBV4-1 and J usage is TRBJ1-1; D remains ambiguous. V was clipped by 1 base and J by 4 bases, with 7 bases between them. Germline-derived CDR1 and CDR2 are MGHRA and YSYEKL. The CDR3 length is 13 residues. CDR3 sequence (DNA): TGCGCCAGCAGCCAAGTGGCGGCCACTGAAGCTTTCTTT. Residues: CASSQVAATEAFF.

The rearrangement links TRBV11-2 to TRBJ2-3; 7 positions match TRBD1. The V segment lost 5 bases and the J segment 3 bases; nucleotides outside the gene matches: 8. The CDR3 is 15 amino acids. Germline V gene data show CDR1 as SGHAT and CDR2 as FQNNGV. CDR3 amino acids: CASSKTGVRTDTQYF. CDR3 DNA: TGTGCCAGCAGCAAAACAGGGGTTCGGACAGATACGCAGTATTTT.

The V call is TRBV7-3, the J call TRBJ2-7, with 10 bases lining up with TRBD1. The CDR3 loop spans 16 amino acids. V trimming: 0 bases; J trimming: 2 bases; junction bases outside the gene matches: 4. Germline CDR1 is SGHTA and CDR2 is FQGTGA. In nucleotides, the CDR3 is TGTGCCAGCAGCTTAACGAGGACAGGGGGGACCTACGAGCAGTACTTC. Its translation: CASSLTRTGGTYEQYF.

The chain employs TRBV7-2 and TRBJ1-2, with D possibly being TRBD1 (6 bases). This CDR3 has 12 residues. Germline CDR1 SGHTA, CDR2 FQGNSA. V shed 5 bases and J shed 5 bases, with 9 bases lying between them. The DNA for the CDR3 is TGTGCCAGCAGCCAAGGACAGTATGGCTACACCTTC. Translation: CASSQGQYGYTF. The variable domain in full, with the rest retrieved from reference TRBV7-2 and TRBJ1-2, is GAGVSQSPSNKVTEKGKDVELRCDPISGHTALYWYRQSLGQGLEFLIYFQGNSAPDKSGLPSDRFSAERTGGSVSTLTIQRTQQEDSAVYLCASSQGQYGYTFGSGTRLTVV.

The CDR3 nucleotides are TGTGCCAGCAGCCCCCTAGGGGGGGCCGCCCTCTCTGGAAACACCATATATTTT. This translates into CASSPLGGAALSGNTIYF. V usage is TRBV7-8 and J usage is TRBJ1-3; D possibly corresponds to TRBD1 (6 bases). The CDR3 loop spans 18 amino acids. Germline-derived CDR1 and CDR2 are SGHVS and FQNEAQ. V was trimmed by 5 bases and J by 0 bases, leaving 20 bases between them.

This chain joins TRBV7-9 and TRBJ2-3, with no clear D. Trimming stripped 3 bases from V and 6 bases from J, with 7 bases between. There are 12 residues in the CDR3. Per germline, CDR1 SEHNR and CDR2 FQNEAQ (reference sequence). The CDR3 loop is CASSFVIDTQYF. In DNA, the CDR3 is TGTGCCAGCAGCTTCGTTATCGATACGCAGTATTTT.

This CDR3 is CASSLEGGSGRDTQYF. DNA of the CDR3: TGTGCCAGCAGTTTAGAAGGCGGGTCTGGGCGAGATACGCAGTATTTT. This chain links TRBV28 with TRBJ2-3; D possibly corresponds to TRBD2 (5 bases). Trimming left V 2 bases short and J 5 bases short, with 17 bases between. The CDR3 totals 16 residues. Germline V gives CDR1 MDHEN, CDR2 SYDVKM. The full variable domain, rest sourced from reference TRBV28 and TRBJ2-3, is DVKVTQSSRYLVKRTGEKVFLECVQDMDHENMFWYRQDPGLGLRLIYFSYDVKMKEKGDIPEGYSVSREKKERFSLILESASTNQTSMYLCASSLEGGSGRDTQYFGPGTRLTVL.

The V gene is TRBV28, the J gene TRBJ2-7, with D unclear. Between the trimmed V and J ends, which lost 3 bases and 1 base, there was a span of 10 bases. CDR1 and CDR2 (germline): MDHEN, SYDVKM. The CDR3 runs to 14 residues. The CDR3 here is CASSFRGISYEQYF. The CDR3 bases are TGTGCCAGCAGTTTCCGTGGGATTTCCTACGAGCAGTACTTC.

The gene calls are TRBV19 and TRBJ1-2; 7 nucleotides align to TRBD1. Germline V gene sequence: CDR1 LNHDA, CDR2 SQIVND (reference sequence). The CDR3 has 13 amino acids. V lost 6 bases, J lost 6 bases, and 7 bases stayed unmatched. CDR3 sequence reads: CASRRNRGDGYTF. In nucleotides, the CDR3 is TGTGCCAGTAGGAGAAACAGGGGAGATGGCTACACCTTC.

The V call is TRBV6-6, the J call TRBJ1-1; 8 bases line up with TRBD1. V lost 8 bases to trimming and J lost 1 base; unmatched junction nucleotides: 9. CDR1 MNHNY and CDR2 SVGAGI come from the germline V gene (reference sequence). The CDR3 has 15 residues. CDR3 DNA: TGTGCCAGCTCCCTGGGACAGGCAGGGAACACTGAAGCTTTCTTT. Its protein product is CASSLGQAGNTEAFF.

The chain links TRBV7-2 to TRBJ2-1, with 10 bases aligning to TRBD2. CDR1 is SGHTA and CDR2 is FQGNSA in the germline V gene. The length of the CDR3 is 17 residues. The J segment lost 4 bases and the V segment lost 4 bases, leaving 10 bases of the junction unmatched. CDR3 loop: CASSSSTRTSGYNEQFF. The DNA for the CDR3 is TGTGCCAGCAGCTCAAGTACGCGGACTAGCGGATACAATGAGCAGTTCTTC.

This chain joins TRBV13 and TRBJ2-2; TRBD1 matches at 9 bases. Trimming removed 6 bases from V and 3 bases from J; junction bases left unmatched: 5. The CDR3 consists of 15 residues. The germline V gene encodes CDR1 PRHDT and CDR2 FYEKMQ (reference sequence). The CDR3 region is CASSHTGGYTGELFF. In DNA, the CDR3 is TGTGCCAGCAGTCATACAGGGGGCTACACCGGGGAGCTGTTTTTT. The whole variable domain, filled in from reference TRBV13 and TRBJ2-2, reads AAGVIQSPRHLIKEKRETATLKCYPIPRHDTVYWYQQGPGQDPQFLISFYEKMQSDKGSIPDRFSAQQFSDYHSELNMSSLELGDSALYFCASSHTGGYTGELFFGEGSRLTVL.

This chain links TRBV19 with TRBJ1-1; D is perhaps TRBD1 (5 bases). CDR1 is LNHDA, CDR2 SQIVND, per germline (reference sequence). The CDR3 contains 16 residues. The V end was cut by 7 bases, the J end by 0 bases, with 18 bases between. In DNA, the CDR3 is TGTGCCAGTAAGCCCCGTTTGACAGAGATGAACACTGAAGCTTTCTTT. It translates to CASKPRLTEMNTEAFF.

V is TRBV30 and J is TRBJ1-1, with D possibly TRBD1 on 5 matching bases. The CDR3 extends over 11 amino acids. V was clipped by 2 bases and J by 8 bases, with 9 bases between them. Looked up from germline, CDR1 is GTSNPN and CDR2 is SVGIG (reference sequence). For the CDR3, the DNA is TGTGCCTGGAGTCGACAGATCGAAGCTTTCTTT. Amino acids: CAWSRQIEAFF.

This chain links TRBV18 with TRBJ2-5; D is perhaps TRBD2 (6 bases). Per germline, CDR1 KGHSH and CDR2 LQKENI. The V and J ends lost 0 bases and 4 bases respectively, with 12 bases between them. CDR3 length equals 15 residues. The CDR3 protein is CASSPPDGTSETQYF. The CDR3, as DNA: TGTGCCAGCTCACCACCGGACGGGACTTCAGAGACCCAGTACTTC. Full variable domain (outside the CDR3, taken from reference TRBV18 and TRBJ2-5): NAGVMQNPRHLVRRRGQEARLRCSPMKGHSHVYWYRQLPEEGLKFMVYLQKENIIDESGMPKERFSAEFPKEGPSILRIQQVVRGDSAAYFCASSPPDGTSETQYFGPGTRLLVL.

V and J are TRBV6-1 and TRBJ2-5, with D perhaps matching TRBD2 (6 bases). V was trimmed by 2 bases and J by 5 bases, leaving 12 bases between them. The CDR3 covers 14 residues. Germline lookup yields CDR1 MNHNS and CDR2 SASEGT. CDR3 sequence (DNA): TGTGCCAGCAGTGAATTGGGAGGTTGGGAGACCCAGTACTTC. Translating it yields CASSELGGWETQYF.

This chain links TRBV28 with TRBJ2-5, with D possibly being TRBD1 or TRBD2 (6 bases each). Trimming shortened V by 5 bases and J by 5 bases, and 15 bases separated the two germline ends. The CDR3 totals 14 residues. Germline assignment: CDR1 MDHEN and CDR2 SYDVKM. CDR3 protein: CASSLGGSTETQYF. Written as DNA, the CDR3 is TGTGCCAGCAGTCTAGGGGGGAGCACGGAGACCCAGTACTTC.

This chain links TRBV28 with TRBJ2-6; unclear D gene. The V end was cut by 5 bases, the J end by 1 base, with 3 bases between. CDR1 MDHEN and CDR2 SYDVKM come from the germline V gene. This CDR3 is built from 13 residues. The CDR3 spells CASSISGANVLTF. The CDR3 DNA reads TGTGCCAGCAGTATTTCTGGGGCCAACGTCCTGACTTTC. The full variable domain, rest sourced from reference TRBV28 and TRBJ2-6, is DVKVTQSSRYLVKRTGEKVFLECVQDMDHENMFWYRQDPGLGLRLIYFSYDVKMKEKGDIPEGYSVSREKKERFSLILESASTNQTSMYLCASSISGANVLTFGAGSRLTVL.

V gene TRBV30 combines with J gene TRBJ2-1; the D is unclear. V lost 0 bases and J 4 bases, leaving 10 bases between the germline ends. The length of the CDR3 is 14 residues. CDR1 and CDR2 from the germline V gene are GTSNPN and SVGIG (reference sequence). In nucleotides, the CDR3 is TGTGCCTGGAGTGTACGACTCGATTACAATGAGCAGTTCTTC. It translates to CAWSVRLDYNEQFF.

The chain couples TRBV5-1 to TRBJ2-7; D uncertain. Trimming took 6 bases from V and 2 from J, leaving 9 bases between them. This CDR3 contains 12 residues. Per the germline V gene, CDR1 is SGHRS and CDR2 is YFSETQ. CDR3 loop: CASTDTAYEQYF. The CDR3 DNA sequence: TGCGCCAGCACCGACACCGCCTACGAGCAGTACTTC.